The 11 T cell receptor beta chains below come from one sample, sequenced in a study of metastatic and nonmetastatic thyroid tumors. TCRdb re-clonotyped the PCR reads through MiXCR. The sample yields around 37,000 clones, less than 25% seen once. No patient received treatment before thyroid surgery. Input material: blood. The receptors derive from a female donor with papillary thyroid cancer or a benign thyroid nodule (not recorded which). Some clones in this sample may be carry-over from other donors' samples.

This chain links TRBV19 with TRBJ2-3; 16 bases align to TRBD2. The germline V gene has CDR1 LNHDA and CDR2 SQIVND (reference sequence). V lost 5 bases and J lost 5; bases outside the gene matches: 10. This CDR3 comprises 18 residues. Here the CDR3 DNA reads TGTGCCAGTAGTTCACCCGGGACTAGCGGGAGGGCCCAAGATACGCAGTATTTT. Protein: CASSSPGTSGRAQDTQYF.

The V gene is TRBV29-1, the J gene TRBJ2-7; 7 nucleotides align to TRBD1. Germline CDR1 SQVTM, CDR2 ANQGSEA. The CDR3 has 12 amino acids. The trim removed 4 bases at V and 6 bases at J, leaving 6 bases unmatched. CDR3 loop: CSVAFQGVEQYF. The DNA for the CDR3 is TGCAGCGTTGCCTTTCAGGGGGTCGAGCAGTACTTC.

This sequence joins TRBV20-1 and TRBJ1-1; the D gene is possibly TRBD1 (5 bases). The CDR3 spans 14 residues. V shed 5 bases and J shed 5 bases, with 18 bases lying between them. The germline gives CDR1 DFQATT, CDR2 SNEGSKA (reference sequence). CDR3 residues: CSASGEVLETEAFF. CDR3 DNA sequence: TGCAGTGCTTCGGGGGAGGTCCTAGAGACTGAAGCTTTCTTT.

The table lists this clone with a few counts. The rearrangement joins TRBV6-2 or TRBV6-3 to TRBJ2-3, with 9 bases that match TRBD2. Trimming took 4 bases from V and 2 from J; bases not matched to a gene: 7. CDR1 and CDR2 from the germline V gene are MNHEY and SVGEGT. This CDR3 comprises 16 residues. CDR3: CASSSSSGTATDTQYF. The CDR3 DNA reads as TGTGCCAGCAGTTCCTCTAGCGGGACTGCCACAGATACGCAGTATTTT.

In its sample, this clone was seen many times. The rearrangement links TRBV20-1 to TRBJ2-4; tentative D call: TRBD1 (6 bases). CDR1 and CDR2 from the germline V gene are DFQATT and SNEGSKA (reference sequence). V was shortened by 7 bases and J by 6 bases, with 16 bases between the two germline ends. The length of the CDR3 is 13 residues. In DNA, the CDR3 is TGCAGTGGTACAGGGTTCGTTGGAAACATTCAGTACTTC. It specifies CSGTGFVGNIQYF.

This clone has a handful of counts. The gene calls are TRBV15 and TRBJ2-7, with 8 positions matching TRBD1. The V and J ends lost 8 bases and 2 bases, in that order; junction bases with no gene match: 8. This CDR3 region has 14 residues. Germline loops: CDR1 LNHNV, CDR2 YYDKDF (reference sequence). CDR3 nucleotide sequence: TGTGCCACCCGATCGCGGACAGGGACCTACGAGCAGTACTTC. The encoded protein is CATRSRTGTYEQYF.

This clone was seen many times. V gene TRBV9 combines with J gene TRBJ2-7; 10 bases agree with TRBD1. Trimming cost V 5 bases and J 6 bases; bases outside gene matches: 11. Per the germline V gene, CDR1 is SGDLS and CDR2 is YYNGEE. The CDR3 sequence is 15 residues long. DNA for the CDR3: TGTGCCAGCAGTAGTAGGGGACAGGGGACTAGCGAGCAGTACTTC. This codes for CASSSRGQGTSEQYF. Variable domain in full (rest from reference TRBV9 and TRBJ2-7): DSGVTQTPKHLITATGQRVTLRCSPRSGDLSVYWYQQSLDQGLQFLIQYYNGEERAKGNILERFSAQQFPDLHSELNLSSLELGDSALYFCASSSRGQGTSEQYFGPGTRLTVT.

Many counts were recorded for this clone. This rearrangement joins TRBV11-2 to TRBJ1-1; TRBD1 is a possible D gene (5 bases). CDR3 length: 15 amino acids. Germline CDR1 SGHAT, CDR2 FQNNGV. Trimming removed 5 bases from V and 1 base from J, with 14 bases in between. CDR3 bases: TGTGCCAGCAGCACCCGGACAAGAGGGAACACTGAAGCTTTCTTT. This encodes CASSTRTRGNTEAFF.

This clone was counted between two and nine times. Relative to the germline gene, one junction end is altered; a read error may explain this. The same CDR3 is also encoded by other DNA sequences in this sample. The rearrangement uses TRBV20-1 and TRBJ2-1; 9 bases are shared with TRBD2. CDR1 DFQATT and CDR2 SNEGSKA come from the germline V gene (reference sequence). The CDR3 runs 14 residues. The CDR3 here is CSAGGGGRYNERFF. CDR3 bases: TGCAGTGCAGGCGGGGGGGGCAGGTACAATGAGCGGTTCTTC.

This clone was recorded at least ten times. The V and J genes are TRBV7-2 and TRBJ2-7, with no clear D. CDR3 length: 13 residues. Germline assignment: CDR1 SGHTA and CDR2 FQGNSA. V lost 1 base, J lost 3 bases, and 7 bases lay in between. The CDR3: CASSLDSYYEQYF. The CDR3 bases are TGTGCCAGCAGCTTAGACAGCTACTACGAGCAGTACTTC.

This clone was picked up one time. The rearrangement uses TRBV9 and TRBJ1-2; 9 positions agree with TRBD1. Trimming at V came to 0 bases and at J to 6 bases, leaving 0 bases not matched to a gene. The CDR3 runs to 13 residues. CDR1 and CDR2 from the germline V gene are SGDLS and YYNGEE. As DNA, the CDR3 is TGTGCCAGCAGCGTAGGGACAGGGGATGGCTACACCTTC. This gives the protein CASSVGTGDGYTF. Based on the CDR3 plus reference TRBV9 and TRBJ1-2, the full variable domain is DSGVTQTPKHLITATGQRVTLRCSPRSGDLSVYWYQQSLDQGLQFLIQYYNGEERAKGNILERFSAQQFPDLHSELNLSSLELGDSALYFCASSVGTGDGYTFGSGTRLTVV.